Listed here are 23 T cell receptor beta chains from one sample, sequenced in a study of CD8 T cells in Susac syndrome. The RNA input was roughly 0.45 to 1 ug, and it was reverse transcribed with random hexamers. In TCRdb, the immunoSEQ multiplex PCR reads were re-called with MiXCR into one record per CDR3 protein. The profile shows 180,000 or so distinct CDR3 sequences, 90% to 95% of them singletons. The sequenced sample was CD4+ T cells from PBMCs. The receptors here all came from a human donor in good health.

The V and J genes are TRBV3-1 and TRBJ2-3; TRBD2 agrees at 12 bases. Germline V lookup: CDR1 LGHDT, CDR2 YNNKEL (reference sequence). Trimming took 3 bases from V and 4 from J; bases not matched to a gene: 2. The CDR3 spans 15 residues. DNA of the CDR3: TGTGCCAGCAGCCAGCCTAGCGGGGGGGCAGATACGCAGTATTTT. It is translated as CASSQPSGGADTQYF.

The J gene is TRBJ2-1, the V gene TRBV29-1, with 8 bases lining up with TRBD2. CDR3 length: 15 amino acids. V dropped 7 bases and J dropped 6; count of bases not matched to a gene: 14. The germline CDR1 and CDR2 sequences are SQVTM and ANQGSEA. The CDR3 protein is CSARLSRGGSNEQFF. CDR3 DNA sequence: TGCAGCGCGCGCCTCTCTCGCGGGGGGTCCAATGAGCAGTTCTTC.

The chain is built from TRBV9 and TRBJ2-5; D is undetermined. This CDR3 has 15 residues. Between the trimmed V and J ends, which lost 0 bases and 2 bases, there was a span of 11 bases. Germline assignment: CDR1 SGDLS and CDR2 YYNGEE. The CDR3 is CASSVASGLQETQYF. CDR3 nucleotides: TGTGCCAGCAGCGTAGCATCTGGGTTGCAAGAGACCCAGTACTTC.

This sequence joins TRBV20-1 and TRBJ2-1; 7 positions match TRBD1. The V segment lost 7 bases and the J segment 10 bases; nucleotides outside the gene matches: 16. The V gene's germline CDR1 is DFQATT and CDR2 SNEGSKA (reference sequence). This CDR3 has 14 amino acids. This CDR3 is CSGKLGQPLDEQFF. CDR3 bases: TGCAGTGGCAAACTGGGACAGCCCCTCGACGAGCAGTTCTTC.

The chain has TRBV7-2 and TRBJ2-3; TRBD2 matches 9 bases. With V trimmed by 5 bases and J by 5 bases, 8 bases remained unmatched. Germline CDR1 and CDR2: SGHTA and FQGNSA. CDR3 length: 15 residues. CDR3 bases: TGTGCCAGCAGCACCCAAGCGGGGGGCCAAGATACGCAGTATTTT. Amino acid sequence: CASSTQAGGQDTQYF.

This rearrangement joins TRBV4-3 to TRBJ2-5, with D possibly TRBD2 on 6 matching bases. V dropped 3 bases and J dropped 1 base, with 15 bases sitting between them. The CDR3 extends over 16 amino acids. Per the germline V gene, CDR1 is LGHNA and CDR2 is YSLEER. This chain's CDR3 is CASSHGKGTAQETQYF. The CDR3 DNA follows: TGCGCCAGCAGCCATGGGAAAGGGACTGCCCAAGAGACCCAGTACTTC.

In the case of this clonotype: The germline gene is not matched at one end of the junction; a read error may be the cause. The chain employs TRBV5-6 and TRBJ2-1, with D maybe TRBD1 (6 bases). CDR3 length: 16 amino acids. The germline V gene encodes CDR1 SGHDT and CDR2 YYEEEE. CDR3 in amino acids: CASSLEDRSSYNEQFF. For the CDR3, the DNA is TGCGCCAGCAGCCTAGAGGACAGAAGCTCCTACAATGAGCAGTTCTTC.

This clonotype came up once. The chain uses TRBV24-1 and TRBJ1-5; the D is unclear. V was pared by 7 bases and J by 4 bases, with 7 bases between. CDR1 is KGHDR, CDR2 SFDVKD, per germline. The CDR3 totals 12 residues. The CDR3 protein is CATRGLNQPQHF. The CDR3 nucleotides read TGTGCCACCAGAGGACTTAATCAGCCCCAGCATTTT.

This clonotype was picked up a small number of times. V gene TRBV18 combines with J gene TRBJ2-7; 7 bases agree with TRBD1. The CDR3 length is 14 residues. Germline V gene data show CDR1 as KGHSH and CDR2 as LQKENI. V was pared by 1 base and J by 2 bases, with 2 bases of the junction left unmatched. CDR3 sequence: CASSPRTGAYEQYF. Here the CDR3 DNA reads TGTGCCAGCTCACCACGGACAGGAGCCTACGAGCAGTACTTC.

V is TRBV20-1 and J is TRBJ2-3, with D possibly matching TRBD2 (6 bases). Germline CDR1 DFQATT, CDR2 SNEGSKA (reference sequence). The length of the CDR3 is 14 residues. V was trimmed by 6 bases and J by 1 base, leaving 14 bases between them. The CDR3 protein is CSASLAPRTDTQYF. CDR3 in DNA: TGCAGTGCCTCACTAGCTCCCCGCACAGATACGCAGTATTTT.

The chain combines TRBV4-3 with TRBJ1-4; 7 bases agree with TRBD1. This CDR3 is 15 amino acids long. The germline V gene encodes CDR1 LGHNA and CDR2 YSLEER. Unmatched junction bases numbered 3, after V lost 0 bases and J lost 5 bases. The CDR3 region has the DNA TGCGCCAGCAGCCAAGATAACAGGGGCAATGAAAAACTGTTTTTT. Amino acid sequence: CASSQDNRGNEKLFF.

The chain has TRBV29-1 and TRBJ2-7; 9 positions match TRBD1. The ends lost 6 bases at V and 5 bases at J; junction bases unmatched: 11. The length of the CDR3 is 14 residues. Germline CDR1 reads SQVTM; CDR2 reads ANQGSEA. CDR3: CSVAHRDRVHEQYF. The CDR3 nucleotides are TGCAGCGTGGCACACCGGGACAGGGTTCACGAGCAGTACTTC.

The rearrangement joins TRBV4-2 to TRBJ2-3, with a weak D call TRBD2 (5 bases). Germline values: CDR1 LGHNA, CDR2 YNFKEQ. This CDR3 comprises 16 residues. The germline V and J ends were trimmed by 1 base and 1 base, with 12 bases remaining between them. In nucleotides, the CDR3 is TGTGCCAGCAGCCAAGGTCTCTCGCGGGGCACAGATACGCAGTATTTT. Its protein is CASSQGLSRGTDTQYF.

This chain links TRBV18 with TRBJ2-5; D is unresolved. Germline CDR1 KGHSH, CDR2 LQKENI. V lost 6 bases to trimming and J lost 0 bases, with 11 bases between them. The CDR3 runs to 14 residues. CDR3 bases: TGTGCCAGCTCTCAAAAGCAGTACCAAGAGACCCAGTACTTC. This sequence encodes CASSQKQYQETQYF.

The chain couples TRBV7-9 to TRBJ1-2; a weak D match, TRBD1 (5 bases). The ends were cut back, 4 bases at V and 3 bases at J, with 15 bases in the middle. Germline V gene data show CDR1 as SEHNR and CDR2 as FQNEAQ (reference sequence). This CDR3 contains 15 residues. In nucleotides, the CDR3 is TGTGCCAGCAGCTCCTATGCCCAGGGCGACTATGGCTACACCTTC. This translates into CASSSYAQGDYGYTF.

The chain uses TRBV20-1 and TRBJ2-7; a possible D gene is TRBD1 (5 bases). Germline assignment: CDR1 DFQATT and CDR2 SNEGSKA (reference sequence). The CDR3 is 12 residues long. V lost 4 bases to trimming and J lost 1 base, with 8 bases between them. CDR3 region: CSATDSSYEQYF. The CDR3 DNA reads TGCAGTGCTACTGACAGTTCCTACGAGCAGTACTTC.

The chain joins TRBV5-6 to TRBJ2-5; D unresolved. Germline V CDR1 and CDR2: SGHDT, YYEEEE. The CDR3 extends over 14 amino acids. Trimming removed 2 bases at V and 4 bases at J, with 12 bases between. The DNA of the CDR3 is TGTGCCAGCAGCTTACGCGCCGGGCGAGAGACCCAGTACTTC. It translates to CASSLRAGRETQYF.

This chain uses TRBV5-1 with TRBJ1-1; D is ambiguous. Germline V gene lookup returns CDR1 SGHRS and CDR2 YFSETQ. V dropped 0 bases and J dropped 1 base, with 10 bases sitting between them. The CDR3 runs 15 residues. The CDR3 DNA is TGCGCCAGCAGCTTGGGTCCCACCTCGAACACTGAAGCTTTCTTT. Protein: CASSLGPTSNTEAFF.

J is TRBJ2-5 and V is TRBV5-1, with a weak D call TRBD2 (6 bases). The germline V gene encodes CDR1 SGHRS and CDR2 YFSETQ. This CDR3 spans 16 amino acids. V lost 0 bases and J lost 2, with 14 bases in between. The CDR3 protein is CASSLGRASLQETQYF. The CDR3, as DNA: TGCGCCAGCAGCTTGGGGAGGGCCAGCCTTCAAGAGACCCAGTACTTC.

This chain uses TRBV29-1 with TRBJ1-2; D may be TRBD1 (5 bases). Trimming left V 7 bases short and J 2 bases short, with 14 bases between. The CDR3 is made up of 13 amino acids. In germline, CDR1 is SQVTM, CDR2 ANQGSEA. This CDR3 is CSAGGAGNYGYTF. In nucleotides, the CDR3 is TGCAGCGCTGGAGGGGCAGGGAACTATGGCTACACCTTC.

The chain carries TRBV7-9 and TRBJ1-1, with D perhaps matching TRBD1 (5 bases). Germline CDR1 SEHNR, CDR2 FQNEAQ (reference sequence). The CDR3 extends over 14 amino acids. Deletions cut 5 bases from V and 3 bases from J, with 13 bases between. DNA of the CDR3: TGTGCCAGCAGCCGAGATGGGGGATACACTGAAGCTTTCTTT. It encodes CASSRDGGYTEAFF.

The chain couples TRBV7-9 to TRBJ1-2; maybe TRBD1 (5 bases). CDR1 and CDR2 from the germline V gene are SEHNR and FQNEAQ (reference sequence). Trimming removed 5 bases at V and 4 bases at J, with 14 bases between. This CDR3 comprises 14 residues. The CDR3 region has the DNA TGTGCCAGCAGCCGTCAGGGAGGCCCCTATGGCTACACCTTC. Translating gives CASSRQGGPYGYTF.

The rearrangement uses TRBV9 and TRBJ2-3, with 8 bases matching TRBD2. The CDR3 sequence is 16 residues long. The trim removed 0 bases at V and 3 bases at J, leaving 6 bases unmatched. Germline V gives CDR1 SGDLS, CDR2 YYNGEE. The CDR3, as DNA: TGTGCCAGCAGCGTAGTACTAGCGGCGGGAACAGATACGCAGTATTTT. Translation: CASSVVLAAGTDTQYF.